The text below deals with one T cell receptor (beta chain). These data originate in a study of human T cells and chemical hapten exposure. The wider study: DPC at 0.01% went onto the upper back in patch tests, read at 6 days.

This sample's time point: patch test 1, 2 weeks after DPC sensitization. Treatment given: therapeutic diphenylcyclopropenone sensitization with weekly scalp DPC. Donors were 18 to 70-year-old alopecia patients suitable for DPC. The CDR3 consists of 14 residues. Germline V lookup: CDR1 MNHEY, CDR2 SVGAGI. J was trimmed by 4 bases and V by 6 bases; bases with no gene match: 8. From the RACE reads, TCRdb called clonotypes with MiXCR, one entry per CDR3 protein. The data hold tens of thousands of distinct CDR3 sequences, with around 10% observed a single time. J is TRBJ2-7 and V is TRBV6-5; 8 nucleotides align to TRBD1. The TCR comes from a woman aged 45 to 65 with alopecia areata. Some clones in this sample may be carry-over from other donors' samples. The sample here was whole blood, taken in connection with sensitization to the hapten diphenylcyclopropenone (DPC). For the CDR3, the DNA is TGTGCCAGCAGGACAGGGGTAAGGGTGTACGAGCAGTACTTC. This gives the protein CASRTGVRVYEQYF.